This passage covers 27 T cell receptor beta chains from one sample sequenced in a study of identifying expanded T cells in peripheral blood (dated by TCRdb to about 2019). Libraries were made using the immunoSEQ multiplex PCR assay. The source is immuneACCESS, and TCRdb retained only in-frame sequences with V and J called. Part of the clones is not carried over; for the studies checked, unresolved V genes explain less than half of this, and the remainder is unexplained. The sample includes about 89,000 clones, with 86% observed a single time. Around 6% of the sample belongs to the ten largest clones. The sample was blood. These receptors came from a person between 18 and 75 years old in good health.

This clone showed up just once. The CDR3 loop is CAWNPVGGYEQYF. CDR3 in DNA: TGTGCCTGGAATCCGGTGGGAGGTTACGAGCAGTACTTC. V and J are TRBV30 and TRBJ2-7; D is possibly TRBD2 (6 bases). The CDR3 totals 13 residues. V dropped 4 bases and J dropped 4 bases, with 14 bases sitting between them. CDR1 GTSNPN and CDR2 SVGIG come from the germline V gene (reference sequence).

This clone was counted between two and nine times. The chain joins TRBV18 to TRBJ1-2; D is possibly TRBD1 (5 bases). From germline, CDR1 is KGHSH and CDR2 LQKENI. Deletions cut 6 bases from V and 4 bases from J, with 18 bases between. The CDR3 totals 15 residues. The CDR3 nucleotides read TGTGCCAGCTCGCCCGGACTACAGGACATCTATGGCTACACCTTC. Translation: CASSPGLQDIYGYTF.

With respect to this clone: Compared with germline, one end of the junction differs, possibly owing to a read error. The chain is built from TRBV27 and TRBJ2-2; D possibly corresponds to TRBD1 (6 bases). The CDR3 is 14 amino acids. Germline V gene data show CDR1 as MNHEY and CDR2 as SMNVEV (reference sequence). The CDR3 DNA reads TGTGTCAGCAGTTCACACACAGGGTCCGGGGAGCTGTTTTTT. This translates into CVSSSHTGSGELFF.

The gene calls are TRBV13 and TRBJ1-1; D remains unclear. Trimming left V 0 bases short and J 5 bases short, with 13 bases between. This CDR3 has 15 amino acids. The germline V gene has CDR1 PRHDT and CDR2 FYEKMQ (reference sequence). The CDR3 spells CASSLGLKGGTEAFF. CDR3 in DNA: TGTGCCAGCAGCTTAGGCCTCAAGGGAGGGACTGAAGCTTTCTTT.

This rearrangement joins TRBV7-8 to TRBJ1-3, with 8 bases that match TRBD1. Per the germline V gene, CDR1 is SGHVS and CDR2 is FQNEAQ. The V segment lost 1 base and the J segment 3 bases; nucleotides outside the gene matches: 11. The CDR3 totals 18 residues. The CDR3 sequence: CASSLGSGGQVLGNTIYF. CDR3 in DNA: TGTGCCAGCAGCTTAGGCTCGGGGGGACAGGTCCTTGGAAACACCATATATTTT.

The chain employs TRBV6-5 and TRBJ1-1; TRBD1 aligns across 7 bases. This CDR3 region has 14 residues. J lost 0 bases, V lost 5 bases, and 3 bases had no gene match. Germline V gene sequence: CDR1 MNHEY, CDR2 SVGAGI. CDR3 nucleotides: TGTGCCAGCAGTGAGGGGGCCATGAACACTGAAGCTTTCTTT. Protein sequence: CASSEGAMNTEAFF.

The genes are TRBV5-1 and TRBJ2-7; D ambiguous. The V end was cut by 2 bases, the J end by 3 bases, with 6 bases between. This CDR3 is 12 amino acids long. The V gene's germline CDR1 is SGHRS and CDR2 YFSETQ. The CDR3, as DNA: TGCGCCAGCAGCTTTTCAGGCTACGAGCAGTACTTC. Its protein is CASSFSGYEQYF. Using reference TRBV5-1 and TRBJ2-7 for the parts outside the CDR3, the full variable domain is KAGVTQTPRYLIKTRGQQVTLSCSPISGHRSVSWYQQTPGQGLQFLFEYFSETQRNKGNFPGRFSGRQFSNSRSEMNVSTLELGDSALYLCASSFSGYEQYFGPGTRLTVT.

The chain uses TRBV7-7 and TRBJ2-3; TRBD1 aligns across 8 bases. Looked up from germline, CDR1 is SSHAT and CDR2 is FNYEAQ (reference sequence). The CDR3 has 15 residues. V lost 5 bases and J lost 1; bases outside the gene matches: 5. In DNA form, the CDR3 reads TGTGCCAGCAGCCCAGGGGGCAGGGGCACAGATACGCAGTATTTT. This codes for CASSPGGRGTDTQYF.

The rearrangement uses TRBV6-5 and TRBJ1-2; D ambiguous. Trimming cost V 6 bases and J 4 bases, with 18 bases left between them. The length of the CDR3 is 15 residues. Germline V gives CDR1 MNHEY, CDR2 SVGAGI. The CDR3 protein is CASRTQSSGPYGYTF. The CDR3 nucleotides read TGTGCCAGCAGGACCCAATCGTCTGGACCCTATGGCTACACCTTC.

The rearrangement uses TRBV6-5 and TRBJ2-7; no firm D call. Trimming removed 5 bases from V and 3 bases from J, with 17 bases in between. The V gene's germline CDR1 is MNHEY and CDR2 SVGAGI. This CDR3 is 15 amino acids long. The CDR3 bases are TGTGCCAGCAGTAAGGCTGGAGCTGGAGTCTACGAGCAGTACTTC. It translates to CASSKAGAGVYEQYF.

As DNA, the CDR3 is TGTGCCAGCAGCTTAGGGTCAGGAGCTAACTATGGCTACACCTTC. Translating it yields CASSLGSGANYGYTF. The rearrangement joins TRBV13 to TRBJ1-2; D remains unclear. The CDR3 covers 15 residues. Germline V gene sequence: CDR1 PRHDT, CDR2 FYEKMQ (reference sequence). The ends were cut back, 0 bases at V and 0 bases at J, with 8 bases in the middle.

The rearrangement uses TRBV18 and TRBJ2-7; tentatively, D is TRBD1 (6 bases). The V end lost 3 bases, the J end lost 8 bases, and 20 bases lay between the germline ends. Germline loops: CDR1 KGHSH, CDR2 LQKENI. The CDR3 runs 15 residues. DNA for the CDR3: TGTGCCAGCTCACCCACCCAGGAAGGGGGTGAACAGCAGTACTTC. Encoded protein: CASSPTQEGGEQQYF.

The rearrangement links TRBV2 to TRBJ2-1; D not certain. The CDR3 sequence is 15 residues long. The germline V gene has CDR1 SNHLY and CDR2 FYNNEI. Trimming removed 1 base at V and 1 base at J, with 8 bases between. CDR3 nucleotide sequence: TGTGCCAGCAGTGAAGACGGTCTGTCCTACAATGAGCAGTTCTTC. Protein product: CASSEDGLSYNEQFF.

This chain connects TRBV4-3 to TRBJ2-2; D gene ambiguous. The ends were cut back, 5 bases at V and 1 base at J, with 5 bases in the middle. The CDR3 runs to 13 residues. The germline V gene encodes CDR1 LGHNA and CDR2 YSLEER. The DNA for the CDR3 is TGCGCCAGCAGCAAGGGGAACACCGGGGAGCTGTTTTTT. This encodes CASSKGNTGELFF.

J is TRBJ1-1 and V is TRBV4-3, with D possibly matching TRBD1 (5 bases). Germline lookup yields CDR1 LGHNA and CDR2 YSLEER. The V and J ends lost 1 base and 0 bases respectively, with 12 bases between them. This CDR3 region has 16 residues. Here the CDR3 DNA reads TGCGCCAGCAGCCAAGCTGGTGGACAACTGAACACTGAAGCTTTCTTT. Translating gives CASSQAGGQLNTEAFF.

The chain recombines TRBV19 with TRBJ1-4; unclear D gene. Germline CDR1 and CDR2: LNHDA and SQIVND (reference sequence). V lost 10 bases, J lost 3 bases, and 12 bases lay in between. This CDR3 region has 13 residues. CDR3 in amino acids: CATKALSNEKLFF. CDR3 DNA sequence: TGTGCCACCAAGGCACTTTCTAATGAAAAACTGTTTTTT.

V is TRBV10-3 and J is TRBJ1-2; D call uncertain. The CDR3 extends over 13 amino acids. The germline V gene has CDR1 ENHRY and CDR2 SYGVKD. The ends were cut back, 3 bases at V and 1 base at J, with 6 bases in the middle. The CDR3 bases are TGTGCCATCAGTGAAGGGATTAACTATGGCTACACCTTC. Translating it yields CAISEGINYGYTF.

The gene calls are TRBV30 and TRBJ1-6; no clear D gene. The CDR3 is made up of 16 amino acids. Trimming stripped 1 base from V and 6 bases from J, with 16 bases between. CDR1 and CDR2 (germline): GTSNPN, SVGIG (reference sequence). For the CDR3, the DNA is TGTGCCTGGAGTGCGGGAATCGATCCCCGTAATTCACCCCTCCACTTT. Protein sequence: CAWSAGIDPRNSPLHF.

The genes are TRBV7-2 and TRBJ2-5; no clear D gene. V lost 5 bases and J 7 bases, leaving 20 bases between the germline ends. Germline CDR1 and CDR2: SGHTA and FQGNSA. The CDR3 is 15 residues long. The CDR3 loop reads CASSPLSGSWGTQYF. DNA for the CDR3: TGTGCCAGCAGCCCTCTTTCAGGTTCCTGGGGGACCCAGTACTTC.

This clone is a singleton in its sample. CDR3 nucleotide sequence: TGTGCCAGCAGCTTAGGTGGTGCAGAAGCTTTCTTT. Translated, it gives CASSLGGAEAFF. The chain uses TRBV7-9 and TRBJ1-1; D is undetermined. Trimming left V 1 base short and J 8 bases short, with 8 bases between. The CDR3 consists of 12 residues. Germline CDR1 and CDR2: SEHNR and FQNEAQ (reference sequence).

This sequence joins TRBV5-1 and TRBJ1-1; 10 bases line up with TRBD1. The CDR3 totals 17 residues. The trim removed 4 bases at V and 0 bases at J, leaving 9 bases unmatched. Germline V gene sequence: CDR1 SGHRS, CDR2 YFSETQ. CDR3 bases: TGCGCCAGCAGCCTAGGGGACAGGGGAAGCGTGAACACTGAAGCTTTCTTT. This translates into CASSLGDRGSVNTEAFF.

The sample holds a few counts of this clone. The J gene is TRBJ1-1, the V gene TRBV19; 8 bases are shared with TRBD1. Looked up from germline, CDR1 is LNHDA and CDR2 is SQIVND (reference sequence). The CDR3 runs to 13 residues. V trimming: 7 bases; J trimming: 0 bases; junction bases outside the gene matches: 1. The CDR3 region is CASKGQVNTEAFF. Written as DNA, the CDR3 is TGTGCCAGTAAGGGACAGGTGAACACTGAAGCTTTCTTT.

The chain carries TRBV19 and TRBJ2-7; 10 bases fit TRBD1. Germline assignment: CDR1 LNHDA and CDR2 SQIVND (reference sequence). Trimming at V came to 4 bases and at J to 6 bases, leaving 12 bases not matched to a gene. This CDR3 comprises 16 residues. Here the CDR3 DNA reads TGTGCCAGTAGTAGAGATCCGCCGGGACAGGGGAGCGAGCAGTACTTC. Translated: CASSRDPPGQGSEQYF.

The chain combines TRBV6-6 with TRBJ2-2; D perhaps matches TRBD2 (6 bases). The length of the CDR3 is 15 residues. V shed 10 bases and J shed 0 bases, with 15 bases lying between them. Germline CDR1 MNHNY, CDR2 SVGAGI (reference sequence). This chain's CDR3 is CATPRRGPNTGELFF. The DNA of the CDR3 is TGTGCCACCCCCCGGAGGGGACCGAACACCGGGGAGCTGTTTTTT.

V and J are TRBV18 and TRBJ1-5; D is undetermined. V was clipped by 2 bases and J by 1 base, with 6 bases between them. This CDR3 has 14 amino acids. CDR1 KGHSH and CDR2 LQKENI come from the germline V gene. Written as DNA, the CDR3 is TGTGCCAGCTCACCAGGACGGAGCAATCAGCCCCAGCATTTT. It translates to CASSPGRSNQPQHF.

The rearrangement joins TRBV7-9 to TRBJ2-1; D is uncertain. The germline V gene encodes CDR1 SEHNR and CDR2 FQNEAQ (reference sequence). V lost 0 bases and J 6 bases, leaving 3 bases between the germline ends. This CDR3 spans 12 amino acids. The CDR3 here is CASSLASNEQFF. The CDR3 coding sequence is TGTGCCAGCAGCTTAGCGAGCAATGAGCAGTTCTTC.

CDR3 amino acids: CAWSVLQGSTWAEKLFF. The CDR3 coding sequence is TGTGCCTGGAGCGTACTACAGGGTTCCACTTGGGCTGAAAAACTGTTTTTT. V usage is TRBV30 and J usage is TRBJ1-4; possibly TRBD1 for D (6 bases). Per germline, CDR1 GTSNPN and CDR2 SVGIG (reference sequence). Trimming removed 3 bases from V and 7 bases from J, with 24 bases in between. The CDR3 totals 17 residues.